The entry that follows covers one TCR beta chain sequence. This sample was included in a study of shared clonotypes between healthy human individuals. The length of the CDR3 is 14 residues. The V end was cut by 4 bases, the J end by 0 bases, with 11 bases between. The germline V gene encodes CDR1 SGHRS and CDR2 YFSETQ. Repertoires were generated with immunoSEQ multiplex PCR, while TCRdb's copy carries only in-frame clones and drops some. The sample holds 2 million or so clones, 95% seen once. The TCR comes from a man aged 18 to 29 in good health. The chain employs TRBV5-1 and TRBJ2-7; D gene ambiguous. What was sequenced was naive CD4+ T cells sorted from blood. Subset in this sample: CD45RA+ positively selected. The CDR3 coding sequence is TGCGCCAGCAGCCTTAACATTCTCTCCTACGAGCAGTACTTC. Its protein is CASSLNILSYEQYF.